Following are 30 T cell receptor beta chains from one sample sequenced in a study of metastatic and nonmetastatic thyroid tumors. Patients underwent thyroid surgery, and none had received any treatment before it. TCRdb re-analyzed the PCR reads through MiXCR. The sample records tens of thousands of clones, more than 3.5% being singletons. The sequencing sample was made of blood. The receptors stem from a female donor with papillary thyroid cancer or a benign thyroid nodule (not recorded which). Some clones in this sample may be carry-over from other donors' samples.

This clone was seen at least ten times. This rearrangement joins TRBV19 to TRBJ2-3; D is uncertain. In germline, CDR1 is LNHDA, CDR2 SQIVND (reference sequence). V was clipped by 0 bases and J by 3 bases, with 7 bases between them. The CDR3 is made up of 14 amino acids. CDR3 coding DNA: TGTGCCAGTAGTATAGAAGTATGGACAGATACGCAGTATTTT. Amino acids: CASSIEVWTDTQYF. Complete variable domain (other parts from reference TRBV19 and TRBJ2-3): DGGITQSPKYLFRKEGQNVTLSCEQNLNHDAMYWYRQDPGQGLRLIYYSQIVNDFQKGDIAEGYSVSREKKESFPLTVTSAQKNPTAFYLCASSIEVWTDTQYFGPGTRLTVL.

The table lists this clone with a few counts. The rearrangement uses TRBV28 and TRBJ1-5, with 9 bases that match TRBD1. In germline, CDR1 is MDHEN, CDR2 SYDVKM. The length of the CDR3 is 15 residues. After removal of 5 bases from V and 6 bases from J, the junction contained 8 bases not matched to a gene. Written as DNA, the CDR3 is TGTGCCAGCAGTCCCTCGACAGGGGGACTTCAGCCCCAGCATTTT. Its translation is CASSPSTGGLQPQHF.

The V gene is TRBV12-3 or TRBV12-4, the J gene TRBJ2-7; D not resolved. There are 11 residues in the CDR3. The germline V and J ends were trimmed by 2 bases and 5 bases, with 4 bases remaining between them. The chain's CDR3 is CASSLKDEQYF. CDR3 coding DNA: TGTGCCAGCAGTTTAAAGGACGAGCAGTACTTC.

This clone came up many times. The chain is built from TRBV4-2 and TRBJ2-1; D might be TRBD1 (5 bases). V was clipped by 0 bases and J by 0 bases, with 12 bases between them. This CDR3 contains 17 residues. From germline, CDR1 is LGHNA and CDR2 YNFKEQ. CDR3 in amino acids: CASSQEGRLSSYNEQFF. The CDR3 DNA reads as TGTGCCAGCAGCCAAGAGGGGCGGCTAAGCTCCTACAATGAGCAGTTCTTC.

This clone occurred a few times. A single base separates this from a much larger clone, so it may be a read error. The identical CDR3 is also encoded by other nucleotide sequences in the sample. As DNA, the CDR3 is TGCGCCAGTACGGACAGCCACGAGCGGTACTTC. Translated: CASTDSHERYF. This chain uses TRBV10-2 with TRBJ2-7, with D possibly matching TRBD1 (6 bases). Germline lookup yields CDR1 WSHSY and CDR2 SAAADI. The CDR3 sequence is 11 residues long.

The CDR3 region has the DNA TGTGCCAGCAGTAGGGCCCCGGCCTACGAGCAGTACGTC. Its protein product is CASSRAPAYEQYV. This rearrangement joins TRBV6-2 or TRBV6-3 to TRBJ2-7; D is unclear. CDR1 and CDR2 (germline): MNHEY, SVGEGT. V lost 5 bases and J lost 2, with 10 bases in between. This CDR3 region has 13 residues.

A word on this clone: One end of the junction does not line up with germline, which may come from a read error. The gene calls are TRBV7-3 and TRBJ2-3; 12 bases agree with TRBD2. The CDR3 spans 14 residues. Germline-derived CDR1 and CDR2 are SGHTA and FQGTGA. CDR3 sequence reads: CANSLGTSGDTQYF. CDR3 nucleotides: TGTGCCAACAGCCTAGGGACTAGCGGGGATACGCAGTATTTT.

The genes are TRBV19 and TRBJ2-3, with D uncertain. CDR3 length equals 14 residues. The ends were cut back, 7 bases at V and 5 bases at J, with 16 bases in the middle. Germline-derived CDR1 and CDR2 are LNHDA and SQIVND (reference sequence). CDR3 coding DNA: TGTGCCAGTACGGCCTACTACCCAGAAGATACGCAGTATTTT. Translation gives CASTAYYPEDTQYF.

This clone is judged medium-sized (0.01 to 0.1%). CDR3 protein: CASSFRDRPLAFF. DNA of the CDR3: TGTGCCAGCAGTTTCCGGGACAGGCCCCTGGCTTTCTTT. J is TRBJ1-1 and V is TRBV12-3 or TRBV12-4, with TRBD1 matching over 8 bases. CDR3 size: 13 residues. V was clipped by 3 bases and J by 11 bases; unmatched bases: 8.

On this clone: A read error may be the cause here, since a much bigger clone is one base away. V usage is TRBV11-2 and J usage is TRBJ1-1; D ambiguous. Germline CDR1 SGHAT, CDR2 FQNNGV. This CDR3 has 13 amino acids. With 1 base removed from V and 8 bases from J, the gap between germline ends came to 11 bases. The CDR3 region is CASSLGCQLEAFF. Here the CDR3 DNA reads TGTGCCAGCAGCTTAGGTTGCCAGCTCGAAGCTTTCTTT.

The V call is TRBV3-1, the J call TRBJ2-7; D unresolved. The CDR3 covers 12 residues. Trimming took off 2 bases at V and 5 bases at J, with 7 bases between the two ends. Germline loops: CDR1 LGHDT, CDR2 YNNKEL (reference sequence). CDR3 residues: CASSQIWNEQYF. In DNA, the CDR3 is TGTGCCAGCAGCCAAATCTGGAACGAGCAGTACTTC.

This clone was observed many times. The J gene is TRBJ2-7, the V gene TRBV3-1; 8 nucleotides line up with TRBD2. V was pared by 4 bases and J by 4 bases, with 15 bases of the junction left unmatched. Per the germline V gene, CDR1 is LGHDT and CDR2 is YNNKEL (reference sequence). CDR3 length: 17 amino acids. The CDR3 region is CASSPLPSKRGKYEQYF. As DNA, the CDR3 is TGTGCCAGCAGCCCACTCCCCTCCAAGCGGGGGAAATACGAGCAGTACTTC.

This clone showed up many times. This chain links TRBV11-2 with TRBJ2-1, with a possible D match to TRBD1 (6 bases). In germline, CDR1 is SGHAT, CDR2 FQNNGV. V was trimmed by 0 bases and J by 2 bases, leaving 8 bases between them. The CDR3 totals 15 residues. The CDR3 loop reads CASSLDRGTYNEQFF. CDR3 sequence (DNA): TGTGCCAGCAGCTTAGACAGGGGCACCTACAATGAGCAGTTCTTC.

This clone was seen only a few times. V gene TRBV20-1 combines with J gene TRBJ1-6; the D is unclear. Trimming stripped 4 bases from V and 7 bases from J, with 14 bases between. Germline loops: CDR1 DFQATT, CDR2 SNEGSKA (reference sequence). The CDR3 spans 14 residues. In DNA, the CDR3 is TGCAGTGCTATTGGCGGTTCCCCGAATTCACCCCTCCACTTT. Amino acid sequence: CSAIGGSPNSPLHF.

This clone has a handful of counts. The V and J genes are TRBV12-3 or TRBV12-4 and TRBJ1-2, with 8 bases identical to TRBD1. The CDR3 totals 14 residues. Unmatched junction bases numbered 8, after V lost 7 bases and J lost 4 bases. DNA of the CDR3: TGTGCCAGCATACCTGACAGGGGCGGCTATGGCTACACCTTC. This codes for CASIPDRGGYGYTF.

This clone has only one observation. Germline and junction disagree at one end, which may indicate a read error. The rearrangement links TRBV6-2 or TRBV6-3 to TRBJ1-5, with D unclear. This CDR3 comprises 17 residues. Germline values: CDR1 MNHEY, CDR2 SVGEGT. The CDR3 nucleotides read TGTGCCAGCAGTTACGGAGAATGGGGATATAGCAGTCAGCCCCAGCATTTT. This codes for CASSYGEWGYSSQPQHF.

This clone was picked up a small number of times. V and J are TRBV3-1 and TRBJ2-1, with D possibly being TRBD1 (6 bases). CDR3 length equals 14 residues. The germline V and J ends were trimmed by 3 bases and 0 bases, with 6 bases remaining between them. Germline CDR1 is LGHDT and CDR2 is YNNKEL (reference sequence). CDR3 residues: CASSQGASYNEQFF. DNA of the CDR3: TGTGCCAGCAGCCAGGGGGCCTCCTACAATGAGCAGTTCTTC.

Concerning this clone itself: A junction end diverges from the germline sequence, so it may reflect a read error. The chain is built from TRBV5-4 and TRBJ1-1; the D gene is possibly TRBD1 (5 bases). Germline V CDR1 and CDR2: SGHNT, YYREEE (reference sequence). The CDR3 spans 16 residues. CDR3 region: CASSLGRGAMNAEAVF. The CDR3 nucleotides are TGTGCCAGCAGCTTGGGGAGAGGGGCGATGAACGCTGAAGCTGTCTTT.

This clone is judged medium-sized. The chain is built from TRBV6-1 and TRBJ1-1; tentatively, D is TRBD1 (5 bases). The CDR3 has 15 residues. V gave up 5 bases and J gave up 3 bases, with 16 bases separating them. Germline lookup yields CDR1 MNHNS and CDR2 SASEGT. CDR3 coding DNA: TGTGCCAGCAGTCGCCCTCTCCAGGGATACACTGAAGCTTTCTTT. This encodes CASSRPLQGYTEAFF.

This chain joins TRBV6-1 and TRBJ2-2; 12 nucleotides align to TRBD2. Per the germline V gene, CDR1 is MNHNS and CDR2 is SASEGT. J was trimmed by 5 bases and V by 11 bases; bases with no gene match: 6. This CDR3 has 14 amino acids. The CDR3 DNA reads as TGTGCCGGTAGACTAGCGGGAGATACCGGGGAGCTGTTTTTT. Its translation: CAGRLAGDTGELFF.

The V and J genes are TRBV6-1 and TRBJ1-2; 9 nucleotides match TRBD1. V trimming: 6 bases; J trimming: 0 bases; junction bases outside the gene matches: 2. This CDR3 contains 14 residues. Germline V gene sequence: CDR1 MNHNS, CDR2 SASEGT. CDR3: CASRDRGANYGYTF. For the CDR3, the DNA is TGTGCCAGCAGAGACAGGGGGGCTAACTATGGCTACACCTTC.

This clone was seen repeatedly, ten times or more. V gene TRBV18 combines with J gene TRBJ1-1; 10 bases agree with TRBD1. After removal of 2 bases from V and 5 bases from J, the junction contained 5 bases not matched to a gene. This CDR3 is built from 15 residues. Germline V gives CDR1 KGHSH, CDR2 LQKENI. The CDR3 loop is CASSPSGQGGTEAFF. The CDR3 DNA sequence: TGTGCCAGCTCACCAAGTGGACAGGGGGGGACTGAAGCTTTCTTT.

This clone was found many times. The V and J genes are TRBV20-1 and TRBJ1-2; TRBD1 agrees at 7 bases. V was pared by 6 bases and J by 4 bases, with 11 bases of the junction left unmatched. Germline values: CDR1 DFQATT, CDR2 SNEGSKA (reference sequence). This CDR3 has 14 residues. The CDR3 nucleotides are TGCAGTGCCAAAGCTACACAGGGGACCTATGGCTACACCTTC. This codes for CSAKATQGTYGYTF.

This clone has only a few counts. The chain combines TRBV5-5 with TRBJ1-6; D call uncertain. Trimming stripped 7 bases from V and 0 bases from J, with 11 bases between. The CDR3 runs to 15 residues. Germline CDR1 reads SGHKS; CDR2 reads YYEKEE (reference sequence). This chain's CDR3 is CASGGPSSYNSPLHF. CDR3 in DNA: TGTGCCAGCGGCGGTCCAAGCTCCTATAATTCACCCCTCCACTTT.

This clone turned up a few times. The chain recombines TRBV6-2 or TRBV6-3 with TRBJ2-1; 7 nucleotides match TRBD2. With V trimmed by 6 bases and J by 7 bases, 3 bases remained unmatched. The CDR3 spans 12 residues. CDR1 is MNHEY and CDR2 is SVGEGT in the germline V gene. This chain's CDR3 is CASRREINEQFF. CDR3 coding DNA: TGTGCCAGCAGGCGGGAGATAAATGAGCAGTTCTTC.

The CDR3 region is CASNEGGSGNQPQHF. In nucleotides, the CDR3 is TGTGCCAGCAACGAGGGGGGGTCGGGCAATCAGCCCCAGCATTTT. The chain employs TRBV6-2 or TRBV6-3 and TRBJ1-5, with a possible D match to TRBD1 (6 bases). V lost 7 bases and J lost 2, with 15 bases in between. Germline-derived CDR1 and CDR2 are MNHEY and SVGEGT. This CDR3 has 15 residues.

V and J are TRBV3-2 and TRBJ2-3; TRBD2, the table's D call, was not compared with the DNA. TRBV3-2 has pseudogene status. The CDR3 has 16 residues. CDR3 protein: CASRASGGWSTDTQYF. The CDR3 DNA reads as TGTGCCAGCAGGGCTAGCGGGGGTTGGAGCACAGATACGCAGTATTTT.

This chain uses TRBV6-1 with TRBJ2-1; the D is unclear. V lost 4 bases to trimming and J lost 3 bases, with 13 bases between them. The CDR3 covers 15 residues. The germline V gene has CDR1 MNHNS and CDR2 SASEGT. The CDR3 here is CASSALEWGYNEQFF. CDR3 coding DNA: TGTGCCAGCAGTGCCTTAGAGTGGGGCTACAATGAGCAGTTCTTC.

At least ten counts were recorded for this clone. DNA for the CDR3: TGTGCCTGGAGACAGGGCAGCTCTGGAAACACCATATATTTT. The encoded protein is CAWRQGSSGNTIYF. The chain is built from TRBV30 and TRBJ1-3; D might be TRBD1 (6 bases). The V end was cut by 3 bases, the J end by 0 bases, with 9 bases between. This CDR3 has 14 residues. Germline lookup yields CDR1 GTSNPN and CDR2 SVGIG (reference sequence).

Many counts were recorded for this clone. Other nucleotide sequences from this sample produce the same CDR3. This rearrangement joins TRBV6-1 to TRBJ1-5; D is unresolved. The CDR3 runs to 13 residues. With 6 bases removed from V and 0 bases from J, the gap between germline ends came to 6 bases. Germline CDR1 and CDR2: MNHNS and SASEGT. The CDR3 nucleotides are TGTGCCAGCAGAGGGTATAGCAATCAGCCCCAGCATTTT. It is translated as CASRGYSNQPQHF.